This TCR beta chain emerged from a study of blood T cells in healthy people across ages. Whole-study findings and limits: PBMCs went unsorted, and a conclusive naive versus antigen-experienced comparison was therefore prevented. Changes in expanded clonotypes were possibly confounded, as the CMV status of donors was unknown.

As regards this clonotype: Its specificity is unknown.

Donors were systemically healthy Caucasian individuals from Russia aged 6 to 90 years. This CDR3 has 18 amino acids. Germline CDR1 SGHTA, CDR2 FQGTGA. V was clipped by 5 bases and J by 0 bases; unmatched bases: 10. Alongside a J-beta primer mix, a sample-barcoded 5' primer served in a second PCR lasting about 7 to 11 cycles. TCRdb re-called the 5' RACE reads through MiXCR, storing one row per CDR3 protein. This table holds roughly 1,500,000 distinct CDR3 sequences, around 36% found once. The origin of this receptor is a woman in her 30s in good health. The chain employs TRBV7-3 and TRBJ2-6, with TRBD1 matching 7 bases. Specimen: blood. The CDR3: CASSNRQGSYSGANVLTF. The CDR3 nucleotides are TGTGCCAGCAGCAATCGACAGGGCTCTTACTCTGGGGCCAACGTCCTGACTTTC.